This is a list of T cell receptor beta chains from one sample in a study of identical twins. TCRdb called the 5' RACE reads again in MiXCR, with one record for every CDR3 protein. Of around 680,000 distinct CDR3 sequences in the sample, over 8.5% were seen once. This sample also appeared in a second study, on yellow fever vaccine responses in identical twins.

The sequenced sample was PBMCs. The receptors were gathered from a woman younger than 30 in good health. Each CDR3 is given with its conserved first and last residue. The D gene is left open where the match is weak. Clone size is not always given. Where it is, it says once, few, many or a class for expanded clones.

size: few; V: TRBV6-1; J: TRBJ2-3; D: .; CDR3: CASRGLVDLDPTDTQYF; DNA: TGTGCCAGCAGGGGCTTGGTTGATCTAGACCCCACAGATACGCAGTATTTT
size: .; V: TRBV4-3; J: TRBJ2-5; D: .; CDR3: CASSQESGLQETQYF; DNA: TGCGCCAGCAGCCAAGAATCAGGTCTCCAAGAGACCCAGTACTTC
size: many; V: TRBV12-3/TRBV12-4; J: TRBJ1-4; D: .; CDR3: CASSSRGLSAYEKLFF; DNA: TGTGCCAGCAGTTCCAGGGGCTTAAGTGCTTATGAAAAACTGTTTTTT
size: few; V: TRBV12-3/TRBV12-4; J: TRBJ1-6; D: .; CDR3: CASSYGVAYNSPLHF; DNA: TGTGCCAGCAGTTACGGGGTAGCCTATAATTCACCCCTCCACTTT
size: few; V: TRBV6-2/TRBV6-3; J: TRBJ1-2; D: .; CDR3: CASSYLRRLDGYTF; DNA: TGTGCCAGCAGTTACCTTCGGCGATTGGATGGCTACACCTTC
size: few; V: TRBV11-2; J: TRBJ2-1; D: .; CDR3: CASSPPTDYNEQFF; DNA: TGTGCCAGCAGCCCACCGACCGACTACAATGAGCAGTTCTTC
size: many; V: TRBV12-3/TRBV12-4; J: TRBJ1-6; D: .; CDR3: CASSEGGRPNSPLHF; DNA: TGTGCCAGCAGCGAAGGGGGGAGACCGAATTCACCCCTCCACTTT
size: many; V: TRBV24-1; J: TRBJ2-1; D: .; CDR3: CATSDGSPRSSYNEQFF; DNA: TGTGCCACCAGTGATGGTTCACCCCGGAGCTCCTACAATGAGCAGTTCTTC
size: many; V: TRBV28; J: TRBJ2-5; D: TRBD1; CDR3: CASSLITGAGETQYF; DNA: TGTGCCAGCAGTTTGATCACAGGGGCAGGGGAGACCCAGTACTTC
size: few; V: TRBV7-2; J: TRBJ2-3; D: TRBD1; CDR3: CASTRTGGVGTDTQYF; DNA: TGTGCCAGCACACGGACAGGGGGAGTGGGCACAGATACGCAGTATTTT
size: many; V: TRBV5-6; J: TRBJ1-5; D: .; CDR3: CASSFWAQNDQPQHF; DNA: TGTGCCAGCAGCTTTTGGGCCCAAAATGATCAGCCCCAGCATTTT
size: .; V: TRBV2; J: TRBJ2-2; D: .; CDR3: CASIWPNTGELFF; DNA: TGTGCCAGCATTTGGCCGAACACCGGGGAGCTGTTTTTT
size: many; V: TRBV5-1; J: TRBJ2-1; D: TRBD2; CDR3: CASSPGLAGRSSYNEQFF; DNA: TGCGCCAGCAGCCCGGGACTAGCGGGGAGGAGCTCCTACAATGAGCAGTTCTTC
size: few; V: TRBV4-3; J: TRBJ2-1; D: TRBD2; CDR3: CASSPAAGGSLYNEQFF; DNA: TGCGCCAGCAGCCCGGCCGCGGGGGGATCACTTTACAATGAGCAGTTCTTC
size: .; V: TRBV2; J: TRBJ2-7; D: .; CDR3: CASSEWGAGVGYEQYF; DNA: TGTGCCAGCAGTGAATGGGGGGCAGGGGTTGGCTACGAGCAGTACTTC
size: .; V: TRBV5-1; J: TRBJ2-2; D: TRBD2; CDR3: CASSWGGLASSGELFF; DNA: TGCGCCAGCAGCTGGGGGGGACTAGCTTCTTCCGGGGAGCTGTTTTTT
size: few; V: TRBV28; J: TRBJ1-4; D: .; CDR3: CASSLPLSRLFF; DNA: TGTGCCAGCAGTTTGCCCCTCTCGAGACTGTTTTTT
size: few; V: TRBV5-1; J: TRBJ2-5; D: TRBD2; CDR3: CASSGGLLETQYF; DNA: TGCGCCAGCAGCGGGGGACTACTGGAGACCCAGTACTTC
size: few; V: TRBV7-9; J: TRBJ2-1; D: .; CDR3: CASSPQASSYNEQFF; DNA: TGTGCCAGCAGCCCACAGGCAAGCTCCTACAATGAGCAGTTCTTC
size: .; V: TRBV2; J: TRBJ2-7; D: TRBD1; CDR3: CASSEPGQGAYEQYF; DNA: TGTGCCAGCAGTGAACCGGGACAGGGGGCCTACGAGCAGTACTTC
size: .; V: TRBV27; J: TRBJ1-1; D: .; CDR3: CASTKQGGNTEAFF; DNA: TGTGCCAGCACCAAACAGGGAGGGAACACTGAAGCTTTCTTT
size: .; V: TRBV7-9; J: TRBJ1-6; D: .; CDR3: CASSTATPTAAPLHF; DNA: TGTGCCAGCAGCACTGCAACCCCGACTGCGGCACCCCTCCACTTT
size: few; V: TRBV6-5; J: TRBJ1-5; D: TRBD1; CDR3: CASSYPGQGLLSNQPQHF; DNA: TGTGCCAGCAGTTATCCGGGACAGGGGCTTTTGAGCAATCAGCCCCAGCATTTT
size: .; V: TRBV5-1; J: TRBJ2-5; D: .; CDR3: CSSSSTSGQETQYF; DNA: TGCTCCAGCAGCTCGACTTCCGGGCAAGAGACCCAGTACTTC
size: few; V: TRBV7-2; J: TRBJ1-3; D: .; CDR3: CASSYGQLSSGNTIYF; DNA: TGTGCCAGCAGCTATGGACAGCTGAGCTCTGGAAACACCATATATTTT
size: .; V: TRBV6-1; J: TRBJ2-3; D: TRBD2; CDR3: CASSHPAGGIDTQYF; DNA: TGTGCCAGCAGCCACCCAGCGGGAGGGATAGATACGCAGTATTTT
size: few; V: TRBV24-1; J: TRBJ2-2; D: TRBD1; CDR3: CATRGQGTNTGELFF; DNA: TGTGCCACCAGAGGACAGGGGACGAACACCGGGGAGCTGTTTTTT
size: .; V: TRBV18; J: TRBJ2-1; D: .; CDR3: CASSPSLGEQFF; DNA: TGTGCCAGCTCACCCTCTTTGGGAGAGCAGTTCTTC
size: few; V: TRBV4-1; J: TRBJ2-3; D: .; CDR3: CASSQVGVSDTQYF; DNA: TGCGCCAGCAGCCAAGTTGGCGTTTCAGATACGCAGTATTTT
size: .; V: TRBV11-2; J: TRBJ2-1; D: .; CDR3: CASSSIRTTTYNEQFF; DNA: TGTGCCAGCAGCTCGATTAGGACTACGACCTACAATGAGCAGTTCTTC
size: many; V: TRBV7-9; J: TRBJ1-1; D: .; CDR3: CASSLERANTEAFF; DNA: TGTGCCAGCAGCTTAGAGCGGGCGAACACTGAAGCTTTCTTT
size: few; V: TRBV7-2; J: TRBJ2-7; D: TRBD1; CDR3: CASSLVDRVGEQYF; DNA: TGTGCCAGCAGCTTAGTGGACAGGGTGGGCGAGCAGTACTTC
size: few; V: TRBV7-9; J: TRBJ2-1; D: .; CDR3: CASSLSWGGHNEQFF; DNA: TGTGCCAGCAGCTTATCCTGGGGTGGTCACAATGAGCAGTTCTTC
size: .; V: TRBV2; J: TRBJ2-2; D: .; CDR3: CASRAGAPWVFF; DNA: TGTGCCAGCAGGGCAGGGGCCCCGTGGGTGTTTTTT
size: many; V: TRBV25-1; J: TRBJ2-1; D: .; CDR3: CASSESWGEQFF; DNA: TGTGCCAGCAGTGAATCGTGGGGTGAGCAGTTCTTC
size: few; V: TRBV5-6; J: TRBJ2-5; D: .; CDR3: CASSLPRRQETQYF; DNA: TGTGCCAGCAGCTTGCCGCGGAGACAAGAGACCCAGTACTTC
size: few; V: TRBV5-1; J: TRBJ1-1; D: .; CDR3: CASSFRSDTEAFF; DNA: TGCGCCAGCAGCTTTAGGAGCGACACTGAAGCTTTCTTT
size: .; V: TRBV4-3; J: TRBJ2-3; D: TRBD2; CDR3: CASSQARHAGLAGTDTQYF; DNA: TGCGCCAGCAGCCAAGCTCGTCACGCCGGACTAGCAGGAACAGATACGCAGTATTTT
size: few; V: TRBV25-1; J: TRBJ2-3; D: .; CDR3: CASSDNRVSPKPNTDTQYF; DNA: TGTGCCAGCAGTGACAACAGGGTGTCCCCAAAGCCAAACACAGATACGCAGTATTTT
size: many; V: TRBV4-3; J: TRBJ2-7; D: .; CDR3: CASSQEVAGTYEQYF; DNA: TGCGCCAGCAGCCAAGAGGTCGCAGGGACCTACGAGCAGTACTTC
size: few; V: TRBV28; J: TRBJ1-1; D: .; CDR3: CASSLSWANTEAFF; DNA: TGTGCCAGCAGTTTAAGCTGGGCGAACACTGAAGCTTTCTTT
size: few; V: TRBV7-9; J: TRBJ1-2; D: .; CDR3: CASSPDSIPYGYTF; DNA: TGTGCCAGCAGCCCGGACAGTATCCCCTATGGCTACACCTTC
size: .; V: TRBV29-1; J: TRBJ2-5; D: .; CDR3: CSVEDRAVNF; DNA: TGCAGCGTTGAAGATCGCGCAGTCAATTTC
size: many; V: TRBV28; J: TRBJ1-4; D: .; CDR3: CASSYGTANEKLFF; DNA: TGTGCCAGCAGTTATGGGACGGCCAATGAAAAACTGTTTTTT
size: many; V: TRBV3-1; J: TRBJ2-1; D: .; CDR3: CASSQDPVTNEQFF; DNA: TGTGCCAGCAGCCAAGATCCAGTTACCAATGAGCAGTTCTTC
size: few; V: TRBV27; J: TRBJ2-7; D: .; CDR3: CASSLYPDRRVEQYF; DNA: TGTGCCAGCAGTTTGTACCCGGACCGCAGGGTCGAGCAGTACTTC